This record concerns one TCR beta chain sequence. The sample originates from a study of monozygotic twins with inflammatory bowel disease. TCRdb reprocessed the 5' RACE reads; each CDR3 protein has one entry and no DNA is given. The ten top clones account for around 7%, within a sample of some 160,000 distinct CDR3 sequences. This CDR3 contains 17 residues. Germline V gene sequence: CDR1 DFQATT, CDR2 SNEGSKA (reference sequence). Total RNA was isolated from whole blood without T cell sorting. Sequenced sample: blood. This TCR came from a human donor with ulcerative colitis or Crohn's disease, or a healthy co-twin of an affected twin (not recorded which). The chain carries TRBV20-1 and TRBJ2-2; TCRdb calls TRBD2, which cannot be checked without DNA. CDR3 region: CSARDPGASGISGELFF.